This TCR beta chain appears in the sequencing data of a study of shared clonotypes between healthy human individuals. Several immunoSEQ plates held equal portions of the genomic DNA taken from each subset. TCRdb's copy holds only in-frame clones and misses some; the assay was immunoSEQ multiplex PCR. This table holds around 500,000 clones, 65% to 80% found once. In germline, CDR1 is SGHVS, CDR2 FQNEAQ. This CDR3 has 12 residues. V dropped 8 bases and J dropped 1 base, with 5 bases sitting between them. The chain combines TRBV7-8 with TRBJ2-2; D might be TRBD2 (5 bases). Source material: PBMCs. The receptor's source is a woman aged 40 to 50 in good health. Some clones in this sample may be carry-over from other donors' samples. Here the CDR3 reads CASGGNTGELFF. CDR3 nucleotide sequence: TGTGCCAGCGGAGGGAACACCGGGGAGCTGTTTTTT.